This T cell receptor beta chain was captured in a study of vaccination effects on CD4 cells after COVID-19. Trimming shortened V by 2 bases and J by 9 bases, and 11 bases separated the two germline ends. CDR1 is KGHSH and CDR2 is LQKENI in the germline V gene. CDR3 size: 14 residues. TCRdb's table, derived via immunoSEQ multiplex PCR, lists solely in-frame clones and lacks some. The data hold about 40,000 clones, with 60% to 80% observed a single time. Only a few counts were recorded for this clone. What it binds is not known. ViraFEST expansion of antigen-specific CD4+ T cells with viral peptide pools preceded sequencing. CD4+ T cells were isolated after approximately 10 days of culture. Nobody among the vaccine recipients had prior SARS-CoV-2 infection (nucleocapsid antibodies were negative). Both day 3 and day 7 saw half the medium replaced with IL-2 medium.

The clonotype comes from a human donor who received a COVID-19 vaccine. The gene calls are TRBV18 and TRBJ2-6; D is ambiguous. The source material was CD4+ T cells from PBMCs cultured with HCoV-OC43 spike peptides, sampled before COVID-19 vaccination. As for subset: HCoV-OC43 spike overlapping peptide pool stimulation. The CDR3 DNA is TGTGCCAGCTCACCATATGGAGAGATCAACGTCCTGACTTTC. Amino acids: CASSPYGEINVLTF.